These 4 T cell receptor beta chains were all obtained from the same sample, sequenced in a study of glioma-infiltrating T cells after dendritic cell vaccination. Generated by immunoSEQ multiplex PCR, the TCRdb table keeps only in-frame clones and is missing some. The sample lists fewer than 50,000 clones; roughly four fifths were seen once. Sample: blood, taken before dendritic cell vaccination. All receptors come from a human donor with glioblastoma.

Points on this clone: The junction shows a germline mismatch at one end, possibly a read error. The same CDR3 is also encoded by other DNA sequences in this sample. This chain connects TRBV4-3 to TRBJ1-4, with TRBD1 identical over 9 bases. The CDR3 spans 16 residues. The V gene's germline CDR1 is LGHNA and CDR2 YSLEER. The CDR3 DNA follows: TGCGCCAGCAGCCAAGCTACAGGGGGCGTAAAGGAAAAGCTGTTTTTT. Its protein is CASSQATGGVKEKLFF.

The DNA for the CDR3 is TGCGCCAGCAGGGACGGACAGGCCCTAACCGGGGAGCTGTTTTTT. The encoded protein is CASRDGQALTGELFF. This sequence joins TRBV5-1 and TRBJ2-2; 7 positions agree with TRBD1. V lost 5 bases and J lost 5; bases outside the gene matches: 9. CDR3 length: 15 amino acids. The germline CDR1 and CDR2 sequences are SGHRS and YFSETQ.

The rearrangement links TRBV5-1 to TRBJ1-1; a possible D gene is TRBD1 (5 bases). This CDR3 is 17 amino acids long. Trimming left V 0 bases short and J 1 base short, with 16 bases between. Germline V gene lookup returns CDR1 SGHRS and CDR2 YFSETQ. This chain's CDR3 is CASSLALSRVANTEAFF. The CDR3 DNA follows: TGCGCCAGCAGCTTGGCGCTATCCAGGGTGGCGAACACTGAAGCTTTCTTT.

This clone was observed once. V and J are TRBV27 and TRBJ1-1; unclear D gene. CDR1 is MNHEY, CDR2 SMNVEV, per germline (reference sequence). This CDR3 region has 14 residues. Trimming pared 3 bases from V and 1 base from J, leaving 9 bases between. The CDR3 spells CASSFLQKNTEAFF. The CDR3 coding sequence is TGTGCCAGCAGTTTCTTACAGAAGAACACTGAAGCTTTCTTT.